This record concerns one T cell receptor beta chain sequence. The antigen is unknown. RNA amounts of 0.5 to 1 ug underwent reverse transcription with random hexamers. TCRdb re-called the immunoSEQ multiplex PCR reads through MiXCR, storing one row per CDR3 protein. The table lists about 76,000 distinct CDR3 sequences, approximately 93% of them singletons. This CDR3 contains 16 residues. The germline V gene has CDR1 LGHDT and CDR2 YNNKEL (reference sequence). The V and J ends lost 4 bases and 4 bases, in that order; junction bases with no gene match: 10. This sample was taken from a study of CD8 T cells in Susac syndrome. Study-wide points: Susac syndrome CD8+ repertoires were clonally expanded, most strongly in CD8+ TEMRA cells.

The sequenced sample consisted of CD8+ T cells from PBMCs. This clonotype was sampled from a human donor with Susac syndrome. This chain connects TRBV3-1 to TRBJ2-7; 10 nucleotides line up with TRBD2. The CDR3 protein is CASSPEGSGGIYEQYF. The CDR3 DNA reads as TGTGCCAGCAGCCCAGAGGGTAGCGGGGGGATATACGAGCAGTACTTC.